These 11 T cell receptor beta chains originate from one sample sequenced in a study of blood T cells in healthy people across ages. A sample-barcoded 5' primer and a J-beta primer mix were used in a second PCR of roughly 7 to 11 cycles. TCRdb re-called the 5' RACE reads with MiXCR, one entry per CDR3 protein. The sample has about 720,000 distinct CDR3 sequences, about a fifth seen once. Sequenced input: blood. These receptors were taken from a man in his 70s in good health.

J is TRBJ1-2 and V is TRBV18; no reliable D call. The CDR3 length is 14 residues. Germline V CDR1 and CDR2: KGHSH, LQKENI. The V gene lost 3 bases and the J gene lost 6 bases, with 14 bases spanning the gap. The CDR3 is CASSPVGGPNGYTF. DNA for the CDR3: TGTGCCAGCTCACCCGTAGGCGGTCCGAATGGCTACACCTTC.

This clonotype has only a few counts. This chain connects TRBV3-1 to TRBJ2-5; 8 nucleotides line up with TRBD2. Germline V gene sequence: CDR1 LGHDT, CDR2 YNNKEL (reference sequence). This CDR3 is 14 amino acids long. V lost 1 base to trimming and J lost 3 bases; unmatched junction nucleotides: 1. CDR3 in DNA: TGTGCCAGCAGCCAAGCACTAGCGGAAGAGACCCAGTACTTC. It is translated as CASSQALAEETQYF.

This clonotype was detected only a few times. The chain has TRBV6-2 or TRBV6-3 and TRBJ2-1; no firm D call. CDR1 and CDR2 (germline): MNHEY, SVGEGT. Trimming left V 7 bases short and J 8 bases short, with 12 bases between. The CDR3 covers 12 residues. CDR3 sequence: CASTDLVHEQFF. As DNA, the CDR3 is TGTGCCAGCACCGACCTCGTTCATGAGCAGTTCTTC.

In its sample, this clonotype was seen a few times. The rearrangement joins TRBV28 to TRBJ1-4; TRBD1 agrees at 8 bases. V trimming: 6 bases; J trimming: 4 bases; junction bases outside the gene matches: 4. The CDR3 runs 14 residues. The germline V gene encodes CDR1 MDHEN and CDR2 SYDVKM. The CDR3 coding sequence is TGTGCCAGCAGACTGACAGGGGATAATGAAAAACTGTTTTTT. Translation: CASRLTGDNEKLFF.

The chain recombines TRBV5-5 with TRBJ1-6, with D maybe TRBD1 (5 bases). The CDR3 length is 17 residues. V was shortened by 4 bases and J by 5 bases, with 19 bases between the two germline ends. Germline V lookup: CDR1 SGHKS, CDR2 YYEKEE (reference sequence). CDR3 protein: CASSQGSLGRNNSPLHF. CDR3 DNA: TGTGCCAGCAGCCAGGGCTCACTGGGGCGGAATAATTCACCCCTCCACTTT.

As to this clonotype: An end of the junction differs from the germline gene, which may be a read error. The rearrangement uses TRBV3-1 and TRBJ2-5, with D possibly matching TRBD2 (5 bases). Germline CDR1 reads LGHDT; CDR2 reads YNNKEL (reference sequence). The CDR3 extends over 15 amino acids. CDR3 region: CASSQSTIGKQTHYF. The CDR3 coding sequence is TGTGCCAGCAGCCAGTCGACTATCGGGAAACAGACCCACTACTTC.

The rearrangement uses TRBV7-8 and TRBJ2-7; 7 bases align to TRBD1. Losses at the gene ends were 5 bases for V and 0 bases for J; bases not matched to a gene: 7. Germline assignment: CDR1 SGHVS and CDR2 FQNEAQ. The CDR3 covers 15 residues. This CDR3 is CASSPPGQSSYEQYF. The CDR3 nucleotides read TGTGCCAGCAGCCCGCCGGGACAGAGCTCCTACGAGCAGTACTTC.

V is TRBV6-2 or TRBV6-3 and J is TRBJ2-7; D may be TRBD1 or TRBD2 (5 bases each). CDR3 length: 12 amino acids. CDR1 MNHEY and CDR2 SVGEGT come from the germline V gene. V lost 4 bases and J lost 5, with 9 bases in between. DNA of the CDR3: TGTGCCAGCAGTTTTGGGGACGACGAGCAGTACGTC. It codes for CASSFGDDEQYV.

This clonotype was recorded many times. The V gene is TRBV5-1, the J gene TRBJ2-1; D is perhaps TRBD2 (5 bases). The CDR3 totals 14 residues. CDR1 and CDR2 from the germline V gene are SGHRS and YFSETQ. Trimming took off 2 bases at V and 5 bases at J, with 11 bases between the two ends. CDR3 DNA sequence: TGCGCCAGCAGCTTCTTCGGGGTTGACAATGAGCAGTTCTTC. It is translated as CASSFFGVDNEQFF.

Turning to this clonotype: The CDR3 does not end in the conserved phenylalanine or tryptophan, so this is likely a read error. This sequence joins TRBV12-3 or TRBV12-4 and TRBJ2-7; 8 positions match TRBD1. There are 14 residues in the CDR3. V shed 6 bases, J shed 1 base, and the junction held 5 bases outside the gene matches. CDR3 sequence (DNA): TGTGCCAGCAGGCAGAGGACAGGGTCCTACGAGCAGTACCTC. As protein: CASRQRTGSYEQYL.

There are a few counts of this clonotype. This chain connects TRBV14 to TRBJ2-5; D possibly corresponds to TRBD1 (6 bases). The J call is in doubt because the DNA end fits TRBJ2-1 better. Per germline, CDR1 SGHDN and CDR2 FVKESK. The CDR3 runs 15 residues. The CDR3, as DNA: TGTGCCAGCAGCCAAGATGTGACAGGCCGGCATGAGCAGTTCTTC. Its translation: CASSQDVTGRHEQFF.